This is a list of T cell receptor beta chains from one sample in a study of regulatory T cells in long-lasting Graves disease. TCRdb re-derived calls from the multiplex PCR reads in MiXCR, one entry per CDR3 protein. The sample holds hundreds of thousands of distinct CDR3 sequences; 12% are singletons and the top ten take roughly 9.3%. These data were also filed under a second study, of T cells in Graves' hyperthyroidism and ophthalmopathy.

Material: peripheral blood mononuclear cells (PBMCs), obtained at new diagnosis, from a patient treated with antithyroid drugs. The receptor source for this set is a woman aged 25 to 39 with Graves disease. The CDR3 runs from the conserved cysteine through the conserved F or W. A D gene is named only where the DNA matches it firmly. Clone size is shown for a subset of rows, as once, few, many or a class of expanded clone.

v_call	d_call	clone_size	j_call	cdr3_nt	cdr3_aa
TRBV10-3	TRBD2	many	TRBJ2-7	TGTGCCATCAGGCCGGGACTAGCGAGCTACCTGGGGGAGCAGTACTTC	CAIRPGLASYLGEQYF
TRBV5-1	.	few	TRBJ1-2	TGCGCCAGCAGCTCGACCACGGCGGGAGGTGGCTACACCTTC	CASSSTTAGGGYTF
TRBV6-5	TRBD2	few	TRBJ2-7	TGTGCCAGCAGTTACCAGAGGGCAGCGGGAGGGCCCCTCGGGCAGTACTTC	CASSYQRAAGGPLGQYF
TRBV6-2/TRBV6-3	.	many	TRBJ2-1	TGTGCCAGCAGTTACGGCTCCCACAATGAGCAGTTCTTC	CASSYGSHNEQFF
TRBV20-1	TRBD1	few	TRBJ1-3	TGCAGTGCTAGAGACGCCGGGACAGGGGCTGGAAACACCATATATTTT	CSARDAGTGAGNTIYF
TRBV5-1	TRBD1	.	TRBJ2-2	TGTGCCAGCAGGGGACAGCTGAACACCGGGGAGCTGTTTTTT	CASRGQLNTGELFF
TRBV6-1	.	many	TRBJ2-7	TGTGCCAGCAGCCTACCGGGACACTTCTACGAGCAGTACTTC	CASSLPGHFYEQYF
TRBV19	TRBD1	many	TRBJ2-7	TGTGCCAGTAGTTTTCCGGGACAGGGTCGTCGGGGAGCCTACGAGCAGTACTTC	CASSFPGQGRRGAYEQYF
TRBV12-3/TRBV12-4	TRBD1	.	TRBJ2-2	TGTGCCAGCAGGGGCGGGACAGGGGGAAACACCGGGGAGCTGTTTTTT	CASRGGTGGNTGELFF
TRBV4-3	TRBD1	.	TRBJ2-2	TGCGCCAGTCGGACAGGGGGCAACGGGGGTACCGGGGAGCTGTTTTTT	CASRTGGNGGTGELFF
TRBV29-1	.	few	TRBJ2-1	TGCAGCGTTGAAGGACTAGGCAATGAGCAGTTCTTC	CSVEGLGNEQFF
TRBV28	.	many	TRBJ2-1	TGTGCCAGCAGCGAAGGGGGGGCGTTGTACAATGAGCAGTTCTTC	CASSEGGALYNEQFF
TRBV18	.	few	TRBJ1-2	TGTGCCAGCTCACCGTCGGGGATAGGCTACACCTTC	CASSPSGIGYTF
TRBV12-3/TRBV12-4	TRBD2	.	TRBJ2-5	TGTGCCAGCAGTATTACTAGCGGGAGGCCCCAAGAGACCCAGTACTTC	CASSITSGRPQETQYF
TRBV7-8	TRBD1	.	TRBJ2-7	TGTGCCAGCACCTGGACGGGGATGGACAGGGCGACCTACGAGCAGTACTTC	CASTWTGMDRATYEQYF
TRBV5-1	.	many	TRBJ2-3	TGCGCCAGCAAAAATTCCGGTAGCACAGATACGCAGTATTTT	CASKNSGSTDTQYF
TRBV5-6	.	many	TRBJ2-1	TGTGCCAGCAGCGGGGGTGGGCTAGGGCCCCGCTATGAGCAGTTCTTC	CASSGGGLGPRYEQFF
TRBV7-2	TRBD1	.	TRBJ2-5	TGTGCCAGCAGCCCTGGACAGGGCAACGGAGAGACCCAGTACTTC	CASSPGQGNGETQYF
TRBV28	.	.	TRBJ1-1	TGTGCCAGCAGTCTCAGGGACCGTAGGGACACTGAAGCTTTCTTT	CASSLRDRRDTEAFF